These 20 T cell receptor beta chains share one sample of origin, sequenced in a study of shared clonotypes between healthy human individuals. The data were produced by immunoSEQ multiplex PCR, yet TCRdb's version contains in-frame clones alone and is incomplete. The data contain about a million clones, about 74% of them singletons. Specimen: memory CD4+ T cells sorted from blood. Subset of the sample: CD45RA-negative fraction. These TCRs come from a young man in good health.

The table lists this clone with a few counts. V gene TRBV4-1 combines with J gene TRBJ1-6; 7 bases map to TRBD1. The V and J ends lost 6 bases and 7 bases, in that order; junction bases with no gene match: 0. CDR1 is MGHRA, CDR2 YSYEKL, per germline. The CDR3 consists of 12 residues. CDR3 protein: CASRTGNSPLHF. Written as DNA, the CDR3 is TGCGCCAGCAGGACAGGGAATTCACCCCTCCACTTT.

The chain is built from TRBV10-1 and TRBJ2-5, with TRBD1 as a possible D gene (6 bases). This CDR3 is built from 15 residues. Trimming left V 2 bases short and J 5 bases short, with 15 bases between. Germline V lookup: CDR1 WNHNN, CDR2 SYGVQD (reference sequence). The chain's CDR3 is CASSEGGGQGETQYF. The CDR3 region has the DNA TGCGCCAGCAGTGAGGGGGGCGGGCAGGGGGAGACCCAGTACTTC.

Note on this clone: A single base separates this from a much larger clone, so it may be a read error. The V gene is TRBV29-1, the J gene TRBJ2-7; D is tentatively TRBD1 or TRBD2 (6 bases each). The germline V gene has CDR1 SQVTM and CDR2 ANQGSEA. Trimming left V 1 base short and J 0 bases short, with 16 bases between. CDR3 size: 16 residues. CDR3 DNA: TGCAGCGTTGAAGGTGTGAGGGGGGCTAGCTCCTACGAGCAGTACTTC. Translating it yields CSVEGVRGASSYEQYF.

This clone was detected only a few times. The chain employs TRBV5-7 and TRBJ1-5; D is ambiguous. TRBV5-7 is assigned to the ORF class and has an uncertain function. Trimming removed 2 bases at V and 0 bases at J, with 6 bases between. The CDR3 is made up of 14 amino acids. DNA for the CDR3: TGTGCCAGCAGCTTAAAGTTTAGCAATCAGCCCCAGCATTTT. This encodes CASSLKFSNQPQHF.

The chain couples TRBV30 to TRBJ2-7; 9 bases are a match to TRBD2. The CDR3 has 14 residues. Trimming at V came to 4 bases and at J to 4 bases, leaving 8 bases not matched to a gene. Germline values: CDR1 GTSNPN, CDR2 SVGIG (reference sequence). For the CDR3, the DNA is TGTGCCTGGATGGTGGCGGGAGGGCTATACGAGCAGTACTTC. This sequence encodes CAWMVAGGLYEQYF.

The genes are TRBV5-1 and TRBJ1-6, with 8 positions matching TRBD1. Per germline, CDR1 SGHRS and CDR2 YFSETQ. The CDR3 length is 14 residues. V dropped 4 bases and J dropped 9; count of bases not matched to a gene: 6. The DNA for the CDR3 is TGCGCCAGCAGCACGACAGGGGAGGCTTCACCCCTCCACTTT. Translated, it gives CASSTTGEASPLHF.

About this clone: Distinct nucleotide sequences in the sample also encode this CDR3. The chain uses TRBV7-9 and TRBJ2-3, with unresolved D. Trimming removed 5 bases at V and 4 bases at J, with 4 bases between. Germline V gene sequence: CDR1 SEHNR, CDR2 FQNEAQ (reference sequence). The CDR3 sequence is 11 residues long. CDR3 sequence reads: CASSQSDTQYF. DNA for the CDR3: TGTGCCAGCAGCCAATCAGATACGCAGTATTTT.

This clone was observed a few times. The rearrangement uses TRBV7-2 and TRBJ1-2; 8 bases are shared with TRBD1. V dropped 5 bases and J dropped 3; count of bases not matched to a gene: 5. Germline CDR1 reads SGHTA; CDR2 reads FQGNSA. This CDR3 is 14 amino acids long. CDR3 nucleotide sequence: TGTGCCAGCAGCCAGGGGGCGCGGGACTATGGCTACACCTTC. This codes for CASSQGARDYGYTF.

The chain uses TRBV6-4 and TRBJ2-1, with D tentatively TRBD2 (6 bases). The germline V gene encodes CDR1 MRHNA and CDR2 SNTAGT. CDR3 length: 16 residues. Between the trimmed V and J ends, which lost 2 bases and 0 bases, there was a span of 11 bases. The CDR3 bases are TGTGCCAGCAGTGACCTCGGGGGTAGCTCCTACAATGAGCAGTTCTTC. It is translated as CASSDLGGSSYNEQFF.

The V gene is TRBV2, the J gene TRBJ2-7; tentatively, D is TRBD1 (6 bases). There are 15 residues in the CDR3. Germline CDR1 and CDR2: SNHLY and FYNNEI. Trimming shortened V by 7 bases and J by 0 bases, and 16 bases separated the two germline ends. The DNA of the CDR3 is TGTGCCAGCACAGGTCTCTGGGACACCTCCTACGAGCAGTACTTC. Translating it yields CASTGLWDTSYEQYF.

This chain joins TRBV5-1 and TRBJ1-4; tentatively, D is TRBD1 (5 bases). Germline V CDR1 and CDR2: SGHRS, YFSETQ. CDR3 length: 14 amino acids. Deletions cut 4 bases from V and 8 bases from J, with 15 bases between. CDR3 protein: CASSPDSAGEKLFF. DNA of the CDR3: TGCGCCAGCAGCCCCGACTCCGCAGGGGAAAAACTGTTTTTT.

This clone was counted many times. V is TRBV27 and J is TRBJ2-7; 10 bases fit TRBD1. Germline V gene data show CDR1 as MNHEY and CDR2 as SMNVEV (reference sequence). This CDR3 region has 18 residues. V was pared by 4 bases and J by 0 bases, with 12 bases of the junction left unmatched. CDR3 sequence: CASSYSYPGQGISYEQYF. For the CDR3, the DNA is TGTGCCAGCAGTTACAGTTACCCGGGACAGGGGATCTCCTACGAGCAGTACTTC.

Here the CDR3 reads CASSLSPGLDGYTF. The CDR3 coding sequence is TGTGCCAGCAGCTTAAGTCCGGGACTAGATGGCTACACCTTC. The V call is TRBV11-2, the J call TRBJ1-2; the D gene is possibly TRBD1 (5 bases). The CDR3 is 14 amino acids. Trimming shortened V by 2 bases and J by 6 bases, and 13 bases separated the two germline ends. Germline V gene data show CDR1 as SGHAT and CDR2 as FQNNGV.

This chain joins TRBV6-5 and TRBJ1-1; D is undetermined. This CDR3 contains 13 residues. Trimming cost V 5 bases and J 4 bases, with 11 bases left between them. Germline-derived CDR1 and CDR2 are MNHEY and SVGAGI. CDR3 nucleotides: TGTGCCAGCAGTCCAGCTCCTTCCACTGAAGCTTTCTTT. This codes for CASSPAPSTEAFF.

The rearrangement links TRBV27 to TRBJ1-2; D ambiguous. The CDR3 covers 14 residues. Trimming shortened V by 5 bases and J by 8 bases, and 18 bases separated the two germline ends. CDR1 and CDR2 from the germline V gene are MNHEY and SMNVEV (reference sequence). The CDR3 nucleotides read TGTGCCAGCAGTCCGACGGGGTTACCTAAAGGCTACACCTTC. Amino acids: CASSPTGLPKGYTF.

This chain connects TRBV11-2 to TRBJ2-1; 12 bases match TRBD2. The CDR3 totals 16 residues. CDR1 and CDR2 (germline): SGHAT, FQNNGV. After removal of 3 bases from V and 8 bases from J, the junction contained 8 bases not matched to a gene. The CDR3, as DNA: TGTGCCAGCAGCTTGCACCTAGCGGGAGGGTTAGATGAGCAGTTCTTC. Its translation is CASSLHLAGGLDEQFF.

This chain connects TRBV10-2 to TRBJ2-7, with TRBD2 matching 7 bases. Trimming cost V 0 bases and J 7 bases; bases outside gene matches: 3. The CDR3 extends over 13 amino acids. The germline V gene has CDR1 WSHSY and CDR2 SAAADI. The CDR3 coding sequence is TGCGCCAGCAGTGAGTCGGCGGGGGTAGAGCAGTACTTC. Encoded protein: CASSESAGVEQYF.

The V and J genes are TRBV25-1 and TRBJ1-6; TRBD1 matches at 9 bases. The trim removed 4 bases at V and 7 bases at J, leaving 5 bases unmatched. This CDR3 contains 15 residues. Germline lookup yields CDR1 MGHDK and CDR2 SYGVNS. Written as DNA, the CDR3 is TGTGCCAGCAGTGTACAGGGGGCCGGGAATTCACCCCTCCACTTT. Encoded protein: CASSVQGAGNSPLHF.

The chain uses TRBV28 and TRBJ2-1; weak D call: TRBD2 (5 bases). Trimming stripped 3 bases from V and 6 bases from J, with 15 bases between. The CDR3 contains 15 residues. The germline V gene has CDR1 MDHEN and CDR2 SYDVKM. CDR3 protein: CASSLVAPAGNEQFF. CDR3 coding DNA: TGTGCCAGCAGTTTGGTAGCGCCCGCGGGCAATGAGCAGTTCTTC.

This clone was counted at least ten times. The V and J genes are TRBV10-3 and TRBJ2-1; no firm D call. The CDR3 loop spans 14 amino acids. V was pared by 3 bases and J by 7 bases, with 13 bases between. Germline V gene data show CDR1 as ENHRY and CDR2 as SYGVKD. CDR3 residues: CAISDSDRRNEQFF. For the CDR3, the DNA is TGTGCCATCAGTGACAGCGACCGTCGGAATGAGCAGTTCTTC.